Below, 7 T cell receptor beta chains from the same sample are listed, as sequenced in a study of blood T cell repertoires in COVID-19. TCRdb's table, derived via immunoSEQ multiplex PCR, lists solely in-frame clones and lacks some. The sample includes 110,000 to 150,000 clones, roughly 84% seen only once; the top ten take 5% to 6%. Sample: PBMCs or T cells enriched from blood (not recorded which). Receptors originate from a middle-aged man with acute COVID-19.

V usage is TRBV5-1 and J usage is TRBJ2-3, with a tentative D call TRBD2 (5 bases). The CDR3 contains 15 residues. CDR1 is SGHRS and CDR2 is YFSETQ in the germline V gene. Trimming took 3 bases from V and 8 from J, leaving 19 bases between them. CDR3 region: CASSSEPDLGGTQYF. CDR3 bases: TGCGCCAGCAGCTCCGAACCGGACTTGGGTGGTACGCAGTATTTT. Looking up the rest from reference TRBV5-1 and TRBJ2-3 gives the full variable domain: KAGVTQTPRYLIKTRGQQVTLSCSPISGHRSVSWYQQTPGQGLQFLFEYFSETQRNKGNFPGRFSGRQFSNSRSEMNVSTLELGDSALYLCASSSEPDLGGTQYFGPGTRLTVL.

The chain combines TRBV21-1 with TRBJ2-1; the table's D call, TRBD2, was not checked against the DNA. TRBV21-1 represents a pseudogene. This CDR3 comprises 22 residues. The CDR3 nucleotides read TGTGCCAGCAGCAAGGGACGAACGGGACTAGCGGGAGCTTGGGTGGTCTACAATGAGCAGTTCTTC. Encoded protein: CASSKGRTGLAGAWVVYNEQFF.

This rearrangement joins TRBV7-2 to TRBJ2-7; 11 bases match TRBD2. The J segment lost 3 bases and the V segment lost 4 bases, leaving 5 bases of the junction unmatched. CDR3 length: 15 residues. Germline values: CDR1 SGHTA, CDR2 FQGNSA. CDR3 protein: CASSSSGTSGYEQYF. In DNA, the CDR3 is TGTGCCAGCAGCTCATCCGGGACTAGCGGCTACGAGCAGTACTTC.

The chain carries TRBV13 and TRBJ2-1; 11 bases map to TRBD2. This CDR3 has 16 amino acids. The V gene end was trimmed by 5 bases and the J gene end by 7 bases; junction bases not matched to a gene: 10. The germline V gene encodes CDR1 PRHDT and CDR2 FYEKMQ (reference sequence). DNA for the CDR3: TGTGCCAGCAGCCCCCAGACTAGCGGGGTCCCTAATGAGCAGTTCTTC. Its protein is CASSPQTSGVPNEQFF.

This clone was recorded a few times. The genes are TRBV6-6 and TRBJ2-1; TRBD2 matches 10 bases. The V gene end was trimmed by 4 bases and the J gene end by 7 bases; junction bases not matched to a gene: 7. Germline CDR1 reads MNHNY; CDR2 reads SVGAGI (reference sequence). The CDR3 runs 15 residues. The CDR3 region has the DNA TGTGCCAGCAGTTCACAGCGGGGGGGCCCTAATGAGCAGTTCTTC. Translation gives CASSSQRGGPNEQFF.

V is TRBV30 and J is TRBJ2-5, with D uncertain. Germline values: CDR1 GTSNPN, CDR2 SVGIG (reference sequence). V was clipped by 0 bases and J by 3 bases, with 8 bases between them. This CDR3 has 13 residues. CDR3 in DNA: TGTGCCTGGAGTGTGGCAGGTGAAGAGACCCAGTACTTC. Its translation: CAWSVAGEETQYF.

The chain recombines TRBV20-1 with TRBJ1-2, with 7 nucleotides matching TRBD1. Germline CDR1 DFQATT, CDR2 SNEGSKA (reference sequence). Trimming took 3 bases from V and 6 from J; bases not matched to a gene: 10. This CDR3 spans 14 amino acids. The CDR3 nucleotides are TGCAGTGCTAGTCGTAATACAGGGGACGATGGCTACACCTTC. This sequence encodes CSASRNTGDDGYTF.